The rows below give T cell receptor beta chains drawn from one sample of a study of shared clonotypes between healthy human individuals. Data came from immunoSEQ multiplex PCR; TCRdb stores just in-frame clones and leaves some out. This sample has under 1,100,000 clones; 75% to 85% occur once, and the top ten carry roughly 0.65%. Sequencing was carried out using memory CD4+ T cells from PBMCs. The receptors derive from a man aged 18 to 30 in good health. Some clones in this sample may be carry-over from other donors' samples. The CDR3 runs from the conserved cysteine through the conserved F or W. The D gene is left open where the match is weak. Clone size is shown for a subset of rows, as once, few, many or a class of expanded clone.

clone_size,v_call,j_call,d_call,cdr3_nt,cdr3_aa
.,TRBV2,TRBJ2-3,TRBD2,TGTGCCAGCAAGGGACTAATAGTAGATACGCAGTATTTT,CASKGLIVDTQYF
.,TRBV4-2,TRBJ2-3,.,TGTGCCAGCAGCCAAGAGGTAGATACGCAGTATTTT,CASSQEVDTQYF
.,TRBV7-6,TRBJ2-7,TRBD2,TGTGCCAGCAGCCCTGCGTTGGGGACTAGCTTCGAGCAGTACTTC,CASSPALGTSFEQYF
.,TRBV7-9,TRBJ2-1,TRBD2,TGTGCCAGCAGCCTTCTGACTAGCGGGAGGGACTCCTACAATGAGCAGTTCTTC,CASSLLTSGRDSYNEQFF
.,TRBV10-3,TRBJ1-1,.,TGTGCCATCAGTGAGCGGGGGGCTGTCAGCACTGAAGCTTTCTTT,CAISERGAVSTEAFF
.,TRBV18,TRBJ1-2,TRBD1,TGTGCCAGCTCACCAGTCGTGAGACAGGGGGACTATGGCTACACCTTC,CASSPVVRQGDYGYTF
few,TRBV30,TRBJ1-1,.,TGTGCCTGGGGAGGGACGACGGAAGCTTTCTTT,CAWGGTTEAFF
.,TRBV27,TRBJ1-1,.,TGTGCCAGCAGCTCACGGAGGGAGGGGAACACTGAAGCTTTCTTT,CASSSRREGNTEAFF
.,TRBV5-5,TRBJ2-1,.,TGTGCCAGCAGCTTTGGGCTATCCTTCGAGGGGCAGCAGTTCTTC,CASSFGLSFEGQQFF
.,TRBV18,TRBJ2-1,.,TGTGCCAGCACCTTAGAGGTTGAGCAGTTCTTC,CASTLEVEQFF
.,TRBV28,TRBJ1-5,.,TGTGCCAGCAGTCAAAATCAGCCCCAGCATTTT,CASSQNQPQHF
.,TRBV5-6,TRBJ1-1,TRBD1,TGTGCCAGCAGCTTGAGTTTGAGGGACAGGGAAATTGCTTTCTTT,CASSLSLRDREIAFF
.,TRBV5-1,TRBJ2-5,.,TGCGCCAGCAGCTTGGGTGGACAGTACCAAGAGACCCAGTACTTC,CASSLGGQYQETQYF
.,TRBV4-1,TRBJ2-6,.,TGCGCCAGCAGCCGGCTGGTCTCTGGGGCCAACGTCCTGACTTTC,CASSRLVSGANVLTF
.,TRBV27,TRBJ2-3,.,TGTGCCAGCAGCAGCCTGGAGACAGATACGCAGTATTTT,CASSSLETDTQYF
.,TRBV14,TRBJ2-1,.,TGTGCCAGCAGCTCTGGGAGATACAATGAGCAGTTCTTC,CASSSGRYNEQFF
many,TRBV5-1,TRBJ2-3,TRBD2,TGCGCCAGCAGTCCCCAATCGGGGCGGGAGTCAGATACGCAGTATTTT,CASSPQSGRESDTQYF
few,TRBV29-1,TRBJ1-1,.,TGCAGCGTTGAGAGGCAGGGTGGCACTGAAGCTTTCTTT,CSVERQGGTEAFF
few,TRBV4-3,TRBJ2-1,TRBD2,TGCGCCAGCAGCCAAGACGCCCCCACTAGCGGGAGAATCGATGAGCAGTTCTTC,CASSQDAPTSGRIDEQFF
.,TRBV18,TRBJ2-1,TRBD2,TGTGCCAGCTCACCAGGACTAGCGGGAGCTAATGAGCAGTTCTTC,CASSPGLAGANEQFF
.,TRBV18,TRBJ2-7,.,TGTGCCAGCTCACCACCGACCTCCATCGAGCAGTACTTC,CASSPPTSIEQYF
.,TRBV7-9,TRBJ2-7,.,TGTGCCAGCAGCTTATGGTCCGAGCAGTACTTC,CASSLWSEQYF
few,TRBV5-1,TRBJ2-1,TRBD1,TGCGCCAGCAGCTTGATACAGGGGGACTACAATGAGCAGTTCTTC,CASSLIQGDYNEQFF
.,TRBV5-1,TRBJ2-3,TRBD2,TGCGCCAGCAGCTTGTTGTTGGGACTAGCGGGAGCAGATACGCAGTATTTT,CASSLLLGLAGADTQYF
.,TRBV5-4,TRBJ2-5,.,TGTGCCAGCAGCTTGATGGGTAATCTCCAGGAGACCCAGTACTTC,CASSLMGNLQETQYF
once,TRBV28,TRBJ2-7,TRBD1,TGTGCCAGCAGTTCTGTTTCGGGACAGGGATGGTACGAGCAGTACTTC,CASSSVSGQGWYEQYF